A selection of T cell receptor beta chains follows, all from one sample in a study of CD8+ T cells in alopecia areata. The method was immunoSEQ multiplex PCR; TCRdb's version includes in-frame clones alone and lacks a portion of them. Found here are roughly 180,000 clones, almost 65% of them singletons; the top ten hold 1.5% to 2%. Sequenced here: CD4+ T cells sorted from blood, sampled at week 0. Receptors were obtained from a human donor with alopecia areata. The CDR3 runs from the conserved cysteine through the conserved F or W. A D gene is named only where the DNA matches it firmly. Size is omitted from some rows. Given values are once, few, many or a class for expanded clones.

d_gene: TRBD1
j_gene: TRBJ1-1
abundance: -
v_gene: TRBV29-1
CDR3nt: TGCAGCGTGAGGACAGGGTGGGATACTGAAGCTTTCTTT
CDR3aa: CSVRTGWDTEAFF

d_gene: TRBD1
j_gene: TRBJ1-5
abundance: -
v_gene: TRBV2
CDR3nt: TGTGCCAGCAGTGGAGGACAGGGGATGGAGCCCCAGCATTTT
CDR3aa: CASSGGQGMEPQHF

d_gene: -
j_gene: TRBJ2-5
abundance: -
v_gene: TRBV4-3
CDR3nt: TGCGCCAGCAGCCAAGAAAACAGGCATCAAGAGACCCAGTACTTC
CDR3aa: CASSQENRHQETQYF

d_gene: TRBD1
j_gene: TRBJ2-3
abundance: -
v_gene: TRBV29-1
CDR3nt: TGCAGCGTGGGACAGGCAACTAGCACAGATACGCAGTATTTT
CDR3aa: CSVGQATSTDTQYF

d_gene: -
j_gene: TRBJ2-1
abundance: once
v_gene: TRBV6-6
CDR3nt: TGTGCCACGGGAAGCTCCTACAATGAGCAGTTCTTC
CDR3aa: CATGSSYNEQFF

d_gene: TRBD2
j_gene: TRBJ2-5
abundance: few
v_gene: TRBV18
CDR3nt: TGTGCCAGCTCATTTCCGACTAGCCCCGAGACCCAGTACTTC
CDR3aa: CASSFPTSPETQYF

d_gene: -
j_gene: TRBJ1-6
abundance: -
v_gene: TRBV15
CDR3nt: TGTGCCACCTGGAGGTTCGGTTCACCCCTCCACTTT
CDR3aa: CATWRFGSPLHF

d_gene: -
j_gene: TRBJ2-7
abundance: -
v_gene: TRBV7-2
CDR3nt: TGTGCCAGCAGCTTAGCGAATTGGCAGCTCTACGAGCAGTACTTC
CDR3aa: CASSLANWQLYEQYF

d_gene: -
j_gene: TRBJ2-2
abundance: medium-sized
v_gene: TRBV7-2
CDR3nt: TGTGCCAGCAGCTTAGAGCGCTTCACCGGGGAGCTGTTTTTT
CDR3aa: CASSLERFTGELFF

d_gene: -
j_gene: TRBJ1-4
abundance: few
v_gene: TRBV29-1
CDR3nt: TGCAGCGCTGTTCTGGCAGGGGTGAGGGAAAAACTGTTTTTT
CDR3aa: CSAVLAGVREKLFF

d_gene: -
j_gene: TRBJ2-7
abundance: -
v_gene: TRBV7-2
CDR3nt: TGTGCCAGCAGCTCTGACTGGGCTTACGAGCAGTACTTC
CDR3aa: CASSSDWAYEQYF

d_gene: TRBD1
j_gene: TRBJ2-5
abundance: -
v_gene: TRBV11-2
CDR3nt: TGTGCCAGCAGCATCGAGAGACAGGGGTGGACCCAGTACTTC
CDR3aa: CASSIERQGWTQYF

d_gene: -
j_gene: TRBJ1-2
abundance: -
v_gene: TRBV5-1
CDR3nt: TGCGCCAGCAGCTTGACAGGAGCTAACTATGGCTACACCTTC
CDR3aa: CASSLTGANYGYTF

d_gene: -
j_gene: TRBJ1-1
abundance: once
v_gene: TRBV27
CDR3nt: TGTGCCAGCAGTTTACGCTACACTGAAGCTTTCTTT
CDR3aa: CASSLRYTEAFF

d_gene: TRBD1
j_gene: TRBJ2-1
abundance: -
v_gene: TRBV7-2
CDR3nt: TGTGCCAGCAGCCCAACCCGGGACAGGGTGGGCAATGAGCAGTTCTTC
CDR3aa: CASSPTRDRVGNEQFF

d_gene: -
j_gene: TRBJ2-7
abundance: -
v_gene: TRBV29-1
CDR3nt: TGCAGCGTTGTTAGATCCTACGAGCAGTACTTC
CDR3aa: CSVVRSYEQYF

d_gene: -
j_gene: TRBJ1-1
abundance: -
v_gene: TRBV29-1
CDR3nt: TGCAGCGTTGAGGCAGCAGAGAGCAAAGCTTTCTTT
CDR3aa: CSVEAAESKAFF

d_gene: -
j_gene: TRBJ1-2
abundance: many
v_gene: TRBV20-1
CDR3nt: TGCAGTGCTGGAACGGACTATGGCTACACCTTC
CDR3aa: CSAGTDYGYTF

d_gene: -
j_gene: TRBJ2-3
abundance: -
v_gene: TRBV5-1
CDR3nt: TGCGCCAGCAGCTTGGCCTCCAAGGTCACAGATACGCAGTATTTT
CDR3aa: CASSLASKVTDTQYF

d_gene: TRBD2
j_gene: TRBJ2-1
abundance: once
v_gene: TRBV11-3
CDR3nt: TGTGCCAGCAGCCCAAGGACTAGCGGGGTGTCCTACAATGAGCAGTTCTTC
CDR3aa: CASSPRTSGVSYNEQFF

d_gene: -
j_gene: TRBJ2-1
abundance: few
v_gene: TRBV18
CDR3nt: TGTGCCAGCTCACAGACTAGAAACAATGAGCAGTTCTTC
CDR3aa: CASSQTRNNEQFF

d_gene: -
j_gene: TRBJ1-2
abundance: once
v_gene: TRBV30
CDR3nt: TGTGCCTGGAGGGGGCAAGGGGCGCCTGCCTATGGCTACACCTTC
CDR3aa: CAWRGQGAPAYGYTF

d_gene: -
j_gene: TRBJ1-2
abundance: -
v_gene: TRBV29-1
CDR3nt: TGCAGCGTTGAAGACAGTAACTATGGCTACACCTTC
CDR3aa: CSVEDSNYGYTF

d_gene: -
j_gene: TRBJ1-5
abundance: -
v_gene: TRBV6-5
CDR3nt: TGTGCCAGCAGTCCCAGGGGTATTCAGCCCCAGCATTTT
CDR3aa: CASSPRGIQPQHF

d_gene: -
j_gene: TRBJ2-7
abundance: few
v_gene: TRBV25-1
CDR3nt: TGTGCCAGCAGTGAACCCACGTCCTACGAGCAGTACTTC
CDR3aa: CASSEPTSYEQYF

d_gene: -
j_gene: TRBJ2-5
abundance: few
v_gene: TRBV7-9
CDR3nt: TGTGCCAGCAGCAAGGCGGGACTTCAAGAGACCCAGTACTTC
CDR3aa: CASSKAGLQETQYF

d_gene: TRBD2
j_gene: TRBJ2-7
abundance: -
v_gene: TRBV2
CDR3nt: TGTGCCAGCAGTGAAAGTCTAGCGGGGGGGCGTTTC
CDR3aa: CASSESLAGGRF

d_gene: -
j_gene: TRBJ2-1
abundance: -
v_gene: TRBV7-9
CDR3nt: TGTGCCAGCAGCGTGTACCTAGCCAATGAGCAGTTCTTC
CDR3aa: CASSVYLANEQFF

d_gene: -
j_gene: TRBJ2-7
abundance: few
v_gene: TRBV6-5
CDR3nt: TGTGCCAGCAGTTACTCCAGTCGAGACCCCTACGAGCAGTACTTC
CDR3aa: CASSYSSRDPYEQYF

d_gene: -
j_gene: TRBJ2-5
abundance: -
v_gene: TRBV2
CDR3nt: TGTGCCAGCAGCGACGGCAGGGGACAAGAGACCCAGTACTTC
CDR3aa: CASSDGRGQETQYF

d_gene: -
j_gene: TRBJ2-3
abundance: -
v_gene: TRBV18
CDR3nt: TGTGCCAGTTTACGGGCAGGGATTGATACGCAGTATTTT
CDR3aa: CASLRAGIDTQYF

d_gene: -
j_gene: TRBJ2-3
abundance: -
v_gene: TRBV29-1
CDR3nt: TGCAGCGTTACCTACAGGGATTCTAGCACAGATACGCAGTATTTT
CDR3aa: CSVTYRDSSTDTQYF

d_gene: -
j_gene: TRBJ2-7
abundance: -
v_gene: TRBV2
CDR3nt: TGTGCCAGCAGTGGAACAGGGAACTACGAGCAGTACTTC
CDR3aa: CASSGTGNYEQYF

d_gene: -
j_gene: TRBJ2-1
abundance: few
v_gene: TRBV29-1
CDR3nt: TGCAGCGTTGAAGAGATGAGAGTTGGGAATGAGCAGTTCTTC
CDR3aa: CSVEEMRVGNEQFF

d_gene: -
j_gene: TRBJ2-5
abundance: few
v_gene: TRBV18
CDR3nt: TGTGCCAGCTCACCGAGGACTAACACCGAGGGGGACCAAACACAAGAGACCCAGTACTTC
CDR3aa: CASSPRTNTEGDQTQETQYF

d_gene: TRBD1
j_gene: TRBJ1-2
abundance: -
v_gene: TRBV29-1
CDR3nt: TGCAGCGTTGAAGAACAGGGGAACTATGGCTACACCTTC
CDR3aa: CSVEEQGNYGYTF

d_gene: TRBD1
j_gene: TRBJ1-5
abundance: many
v_gene: TRBV2
CDR3nt: TGTGCCAGCAAAGTCGGGACAGGGAGGGATCAGCCCCAGCATTTT
CDR3aa: CASKVGTGRDQPQHF

d_gene: -
j_gene: TRBJ1-4
abundance: -
v_gene: TRBV29-1
CDR3nt: TGCAGCGTTGACCTGGGCGGTGGACTGTTTTTT
CDR3aa: CSVDLGGGLFF

d_gene: -
j_gene: TRBJ1-5
abundance: -
v_gene: TRBV29-1
CDR3nt: TGCAGCGTTGCGGACAATAGCAATCAGCCCCAGCATTTT
CDR3aa: CSVADNSNQPQHF

d_gene: -
j_gene: TRBJ2-6
abundance: once
v_gene: TRBV4-3
CDR3nt: TGCGCCAGCAGCCAAGCGTTTGGCGGTGCCTCTGGGGCCAACGTCCTGACTTTC
CDR3aa: CASSQAFGGASGANVLTF

d_gene: TRBD1
j_gene: TRBJ1-2
abundance: -
v_gene: TRBV2
CDR3nt: TGTGCCAGCAGTGAGCCAGGGGGGAGCTATGGCTACACCTTC
CDR3aa: CASSEPGGSYGYTF

d_gene: -
j_gene: TRBJ1-1
abundance: -
v_gene: TRBV9
CDR3nt: TGTGCCAGCAGCACGACAGGGAACACTGAAGCTTTCTTT
CDR3aa: CASSTTGNTEAFF

d_gene: -
j_gene: TRBJ2-5
abundance: -
v_gene: TRBV11-1
CDR3nt: TGTGCCAGCAGCTTAACCCTTGGGGGTGGCGAGACCCAGTACTTC
CDR3aa: CASSLTLGGGETQYF

d_gene: TRBD1
j_gene: TRBJ1-2
abundance: -
v_gene: TRBV30
CDR3nt: TGTGCCTGGAGCCGACAGGGTTGGGATGGCTACACCTTC
CDR3aa: CAWSRQGWDGYTF

d_gene: -
j_gene: TRBJ1-2
abundance: -
v_gene: TRBV4-3
CDR3nt: TGCGCCAGCAGCCAAGATCCCTCACAGGGACGGGTCTATGGCTACACCTTC
CDR3aa: CASSQDPSQGRVYGYTF

d_gene: -
j_gene: TRBJ2-5
abundance: -
v_gene: TRBV5-1
CDR3nt: TGCGCCAGCAGCCTACGGACCGGGCGGGAGACCCAGTACTTC
CDR3aa: CASSLRTGRETQYF

d_gene: -
j_gene: TRBJ2-2
abundance: -
v_gene: TRBV29-1
CDR3nt: TGCAGCGTGAGACAGGCTTCAGCGAACACCGGGGAGCTGTTTTTT
CDR3aa: CSVRQASANTGELFF

d_gene: -
j_gene: TRBJ1-1
abundance: -
v_gene: TRBV9
CDR3nt: TGTGCCAGCAGCGTAGTTTTTCTTTATGGGTACACTGAAGCTTTCTTT
CDR3aa: CASSVVFLYGYTEAFF

d_gene: TRBD1
j_gene: TRBJ2-7
abundance: -
v_gene: TRBV29-1
CDR3nt: TGCAGCGTTGTGGACAGGGGGCCCGAGCAGTACTTC
CDR3aa: CSVVDRGPEQYF

d_gene: -
j_gene: TRBJ2-7
abundance: -
v_gene: TRBV20-1
CDR3nt: TGCAGTGCTAGAGTCGGGCAAGAGCAGTACTTC
CDR3aa: CSARVGQEQYF

d_gene: -
j_gene: TRBJ2-3
abundance: -
v_gene: TRBV2
CDR3nt: TGTGCCAGCAGGGGCCCTCAGCCCCCCACAGATACGCAGTATTTT
CDR3aa: CASRGPQPPTDTQYF

d_gene: -
j_gene: TRBJ1-2
abundance: -
v_gene: TRBV2
CDR3nt: TGTGCCAGCAGTGAACAGGGTCCGTATGGCTACACCTTC
CDR3aa: CASSEQGPYGYTF

d_gene: TRBD2
j_gene: TRBJ2-5
abundance: -
v_gene: TRBV5-1
CDR3nt: TGCGCCAGCAGCTTGTGGCCTAGCGGGGCGGAGACCCAGTACTTC
CDR3aa: CASSLWPSGAETQYF

d_gene: TRBD1
j_gene: TRBJ1-2
abundance: -
v_gene: TRBV30
CDR3nt: TGTGCCTGGAGCATGGACAGGGTTTATGGCTACACCTTC
CDR3aa: CAWSMDRVYGYTF

d_gene: -
j_gene: TRBJ1-4
abundance: -
v_gene: TRBV29-1
CDR3nt: TGCAGCGTTGTTGTTGGGAATGAAAAACTGTTTTTT
CDR3aa: CSVVVGNEKLFF